This TCR beta chain stems from a study of blood T cell repertoires in COVID-19. CDR1 is MDHEN, CDR2 SYDVKM, per germline. This CDR3 region has 17 residues. With 5 bases removed from V and 0 bases from J, the gap between germline ends came to 17 bases. Measured with immunoSEQ multiplex PCR; TCRdb has only the in-frame clones, and not every one. The data contain tens of thousands of clones, around 79% of them seen just once; the ten biggest clones take up 35%. V gene TRBV28 combines with J gene TRBJ1-5; D uncertain. Sample: peripheral blood. The sequence was collected from a woman in her seventies with acute or convalescent COVID-19. This CDR3 reads CASSMRFIRYSNQPQHF. The CDR3 bases are TGTGCCAGCAGTATGAGATTTATCCGCTATAGCAATCAGCCCCAGCATTTT. The complete variable domain, with remaining parts taken from reference TRBV28 and TRBJ1-5, reads DVKVTQSSRYLVKRTGEKVFLECVQDMDHENMFWYRQDPGLGLRLIYFSYDVKMKEKGDIPEGYSVSREKKERFSLILESASTNQTSMYLCASSMRFIRYSNQPQHFGDGTRLSIL.